One and the same sample provided the 11 T cell receptor beta chains below, sequenced in a study of brain metastases from non-small cell lung cancer. Using immunoSEQ multiplex PCR, the repertoire was profiled, and TCRdb retains in-frame clones only, with some absent. The sample lists over a thousand clones; under 90% were seen once. The sample consisted of primary lung tumor tissue. The receptors shown here come from a donor at least 40 years old with non-small cell lung cancer.

V usage is TRBV9 and J usage is TRBJ2-3; D perhaps matches TRBD2 (6 bases). The CDR3 spans 18 residues. Trimming removed 0 bases at V and 0 bases at J, with 17 bases between. Germline CDR1 reads SGDLS; CDR2 reads YYNGEE. CDR3 coding DNA: TGTGCCAGCAGCGTAGGAATAGCGGATACCTATAGCACAGATACGCAGTATTTT. Residues: CASSVGIADTYSTDTQYF.

By sample fraction, this clone is large. This rearrangement joins TRBV6-2 or TRBV6-3 to TRBJ1-1, with no clear D. V gave up 4 bases and J gave up 11 bases, with 20 bases separating them. Germline CDR1 reads MNHEY; CDR2 reads SVGEGT. The CDR3 totals 14 residues. The CDR3 loop reads CASSSAPLKGEAFF. The CDR3 nucleotides are TGTGCCAGCAGTTCGGCCCCTTTGAAGGGCGAGGCTTTCTTT.

This sequence joins TRBV15 and TRBJ2-1; 13 positions agree with TRBD2. CDR1 is LNHNV, CDR2 YYDKDF, per germline (reference sequence). Trimming took 6 bases from V and 4 from J; bases not matched to a gene: 9. The CDR3 is made up of 17 amino acids. The CDR3, as DNA: TGTGCCACCAGTGGGACTAGCGGGGTTACGGGGTACAATGAGCAGTTCTTC. Translation gives CATSGTSGVTGYNEQFF.

The CDR3 here is CASSLLGTGELFF. CDR3 nucleotides: TGTGCCAGCAGTTTACTGGGAACCGGGGAGCTGTTTTTT. The chain carries TRBV27 and TRBJ2-2, with D unclear. The germline V gene encodes CDR1 MNHEY and CDR2 SMNVEV (reference sequence). V was clipped by 2 bases and J by 5 bases, with 6 bases between them. The CDR3 runs 13 residues.

The V gene is TRBV16, the J gene TRBJ2-7, with 11 bases matching TRBD2. The V gene end was trimmed by 4 bases and the J gene end by 5 bases; junction bases not matched to a gene: 4. The CDR3 has 14 residues. Germline V gene sequence: CDR1 KGHSY, CDR2 FQNENV. The CDR3 protein is CASSRRLAGNEQYF. CDR3 nucleotides: TGTGCCAGCAGCCGCCGACTAGCGGGAAACGAGCAGTACTTC.

The chain links TRBV24-1 to TRBJ2-1, with D unresolved. CDR1 is KGHDR, CDR2 SFDVKD, per germline. V lost 2 bases to trimming and J lost 2 bases, with 9 bases between them. The CDR3 covers 15 residues. CDR3 DNA: TGTGCCACCAGTGATTCCCGTGGAGCCTACAATGAGCAGTTCTTC. This sequence encodes CATSDSRGAYNEQFF.

This clone was detected once. The chain joins TRBV29-1 to TRBJ1-2; D is perhaps TRBD1 (6 bases). Trimming removed 6 bases at V and 8 bases at J, with 16 bases between. This CDR3 spans 12 amino acids. CDR1 and CDR2 (germline): SQVTM, ANQGSEA. CDR3 protein: CSVPDSYRGYTF. The CDR3 nucleotides read TGCAGCGTCCCGGACAGCTACAGGGGCTACACCTTC.

This rearrangement joins TRBV6-1 to TRBJ2-7; unclear D gene. Germline V CDR1 and CDR2: MNHNS, SASEGT. The length of the CDR3 is 13 residues. V dropped 10 bases and J dropped 1 base, with 14 bases sitting between them. CDR3 bases: TGTGCCACCCGTCTGGTCGGGTCCTACGAGCAGTACTTC. It yields the protein CATRLVGSYEQYF.

This chain links TRBV5-6 with TRBJ2-7, with D maybe TRBD2 (6 bases). Germline CDR1 is SGHDT and CDR2 is YYEEEE. V gave up 4 bases and J gave up 7 bases, with 18 bases separating them. There are 14 residues in the CDR3. CDR3 amino acids: CASSPGGPAREQYF. The CDR3 bases are TGTGCCAGCAGCCCCGGAGGGCCCGCGAGGGAGCAGTACTTC.

The V call is TRBV6-6, the J call TRBJ2-7; D call uncertain. The germline V and J ends were trimmed by 6 bases and 4 bases, with 16 bases remaining between them. Germline V gives CDR1 MNHNY, CDR2 SVGAGI (reference sequence). CDR3 length: 14 amino acids. The CDR3 reads CASRVGGSLYEQYF. The CDR3 region has the DNA TGTGCCAGCAGGGTTGGTGGCAGCCTATACGAGCAGTACTTC.

This chain connects TRBV7-3 to TRBJ2-2; D unclear. Germline V lookup: CDR1 SGHTA, CDR2 FQGTGA. This CDR3 region has 13 residues. V was clipped by 3 bases and J by 1 base, with 3 bases between them. CDR3 residues: CASSFGNTGELFF. The CDR3 bases are TGTGCCAGCAGCTTCGGGAACACCGGGGAGCTGTTTTTT.